This entry is about one TCR beta chain. Those who donated were healthy HIV-negative adults, with no recent acute infections or vaccinations reported. Only Caucasian adults living in Nashville, Tennessee served as donors. The data were taken from a study of shared clonotypes between healthy human individuals. Samples underwent the assay at deep level. Here immunoSEQ multiplex PCR was the method, and the copy in TCRdb shows in-frame clones only, minus some. The data contain hundreds of thousands of clones, more than 75% of them singletons. The CDR3 loop spans 16 amino acids. Germline V gene data show CDR1 as MGHRA and CDR2 as YSYEKL. Trimming stripped 3 bases from V and 6 bases from J, with 17 bases between.

J is TRBJ1-4 and V is TRBV4-1; D might be TRBD1 (5 bases). The TCR comes from a middle-aged woman in good health. Some clones in this sample may be carry-over from other donors' samples. Sequencing used PBMCs. Here the CDR3 reads CASSQNGIGTYEKLFF. The CDR3 DNA reads as TGCGCCAGCAGCCAGAACGGAATAGGGACTTATGAAAAACTGTTTTTT.